This T cell receptor (beta chain) was identified in a study of T cell repertoires in cytomegalovirus infection. In the study overall: Used in the study were CMV epitopes, some recently identified and HLA-C-restricted, others well-studied and HLA-B-restricted. It can be stated that public TCR beta signatures indicated CMV infection as well as a matching HLA type.

Study-wide results and caveats: In two of eight donors, the top clonotype was HLA-C-restricted CMV-specific. Identification of carriers of CMV plus the relevant HLA was performed using cumulative public TCR beta family frequency.

Of note for this clonotype: Its antigen is not known.

TCRdb called the reads again in MiXCR, with one record for every CDR3 protein. The data contain some 220,000 distinct CDR3 sequences, less than 50% of them singletons. The CDR3 is made up of 16 amino acids. V lost 4 bases to trimming and J lost 2 bases, with 17 bases between them. Germline lookup yields CDR1 SGHVS and CDR2 FNYEAQ. Sequences were derived from CD8+ T cells from cultured PBMCs, sampled from culture after CMV antigen stimulation. This receptor was identified in a human donor in good health (CMV status not recorded). Some clones in this sample may be carry-over from other donors' samples. The chain joins TRBV7-6 to TRBJ1-2, with D unresolved. CDR3 amino acids: CASSSAGSRTNYGYTF. In DNA form, the CDR3 reads TGTGCCAGCAGCTCCGCCGGGAGCAGAACAAACTATGGCTACACCTTC.